This TCR beta chain stems from a study of human T cells and chemical hapten exposure. Points from the study as a whole: No alteration of TCRs above 1 in 1000 frequency was seen with DPC sensitization. Having alopecia, the donors may differ immunologically from healthy people. Significantly more large CDR3 similarity clusters arose among expanded TCRs than among controls.

As the library was built, unique molecular identifiers were attached to individual cDNA molecules. MiXCR, run by TCRdb on the RACE reads, gives a single entry per CDR3 protein. This sample has some 84,000 distinct CDR3 sequences, with approximately 11% found just once. This clonotype was observed at least ten times. Its target is not known. Time point here: patch test 3, about 24 weeks after DPC sensitization. The treatment denotes: therapeutic diphenylcyclopropenone sensitization with weekly scalp DPC. The germline V and J ends were trimmed by 5 bases and 6 bases, with 25 bases remaining between them. Germline CDR1 is SGHTA and CDR2 is FQGTGA. The CDR3 is 17 amino acids.

The TCR originated in a woman in her fifties or sixties with alopecia areata. Some clones in this sample may be carry-over from other donors' samples. This rearrangement joins TRBV7-3 to TRBJ2-5, with D tentatively TRBD2 (7 bases). Sequencing was performed on whole blood, taken in connection with sensitization to the hapten diphenylcyclopropenone (DPC). The CDR3 nucleotides are TGTGCCAGCAGCCCTCGAAGGGCGGGAGAGGGGGGAAAGACCCAGTACTTC. Translation gives CASSPRRAGEGGKTQYF.